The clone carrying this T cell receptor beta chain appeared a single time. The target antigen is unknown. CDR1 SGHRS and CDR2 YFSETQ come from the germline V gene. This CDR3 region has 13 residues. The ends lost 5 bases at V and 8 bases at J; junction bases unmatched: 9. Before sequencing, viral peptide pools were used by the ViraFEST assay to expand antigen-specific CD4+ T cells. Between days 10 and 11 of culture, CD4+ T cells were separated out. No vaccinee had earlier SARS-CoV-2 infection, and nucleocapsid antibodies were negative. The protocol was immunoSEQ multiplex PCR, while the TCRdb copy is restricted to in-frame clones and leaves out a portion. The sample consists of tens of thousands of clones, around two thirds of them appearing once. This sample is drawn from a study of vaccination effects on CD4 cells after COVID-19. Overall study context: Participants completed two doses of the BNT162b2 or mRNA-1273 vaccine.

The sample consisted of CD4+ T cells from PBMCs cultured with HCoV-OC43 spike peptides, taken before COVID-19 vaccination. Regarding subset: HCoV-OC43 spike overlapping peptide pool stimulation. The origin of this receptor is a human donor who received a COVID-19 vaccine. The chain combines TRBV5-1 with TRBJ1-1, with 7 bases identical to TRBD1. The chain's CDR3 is CASSSGQEREAFF. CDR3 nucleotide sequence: TGCGCCAGCAGTTCTGGACAGGAGAGGGAAGCTTTCTTT.